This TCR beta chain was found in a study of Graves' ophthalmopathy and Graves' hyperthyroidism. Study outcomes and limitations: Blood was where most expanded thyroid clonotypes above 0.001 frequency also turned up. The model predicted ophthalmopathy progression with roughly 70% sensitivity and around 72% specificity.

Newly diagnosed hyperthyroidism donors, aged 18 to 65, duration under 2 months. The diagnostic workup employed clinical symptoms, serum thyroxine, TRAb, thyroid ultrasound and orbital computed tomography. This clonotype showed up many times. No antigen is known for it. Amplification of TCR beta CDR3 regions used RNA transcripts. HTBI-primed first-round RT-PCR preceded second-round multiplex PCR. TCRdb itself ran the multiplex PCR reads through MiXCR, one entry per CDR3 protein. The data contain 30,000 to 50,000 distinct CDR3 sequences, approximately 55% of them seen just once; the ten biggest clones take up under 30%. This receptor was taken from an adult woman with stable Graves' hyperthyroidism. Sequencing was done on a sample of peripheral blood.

The CDR3 spells CASSPRTSETDTQYF. CDR3 coding DNA: TGTGCCAGCAGCCCCCGGACTAGCGAGACAGATACGCAGTATTTT. The chain carries TRBV7-2 and TRBJ2-3, with 9 nucleotides matching TRBD2. CDR1 is SGHTA, CDR2 FQGNSA, per germline. The CDR3 is 15 amino acids. The J segment lost 3 bases and the V segment lost 5 bases, leaving 6 bases of the junction unmatched. Using reference TRBV7-2 and TRBJ2-3 for the parts outside the CDR3, the full variable domain is GAGVSQSPSNKVTEKGKDVELRCDPISGHTALYWYRQSLGQGLEFLIYFQGNSAPDKSGLPSDRFSAERTGGSVSTLTIQRTQQEDSAVYLCASSPRTSETDTQYFGPGTRLTVL.